The 27 T cell receptor beta chains listed next were all sequenced from one sample in a study of blood T cell repertoires in COVID-19. Assay: immunoSEQ multiplex PCR; the TCRdb copy retains only in-frame clones and omits some. Of 160,000 or so clones listed, more than 75% are singletons. The sequenced material came from peripheral blood. Receptor source: a woman aged 70-85 years with acute or convalescent COVID-19.

The chain has TRBV4-1 and TRBJ2-7; tentative D call: TRBD1 (5 bases). Germline lookup yields CDR1 MGHRA and CDR2 YSYEKL. The V end lost 2 bases, the J end lost 6 bases, and 17 bases lay between the germline ends. CDR3 length: 15 residues. The CDR3, as DNA: TGCGCCAGCAGCCAAAGGGCTCTGACAGTCGGCGAGCAGTACTTC. Translating gives CASSQRALTVGEQYF.

The gene calls are TRBV7-2 and TRBJ2-3; 12 nucleotides match TRBD2. The V and J ends lost 5 bases and 7 bases, in that order; junction bases with no gene match: 13. CDR3 size: 17 residues. The germline CDR1 and CDR2 sequences are SGHTA and FQGNSA. The CDR3 DNA sequence: TGTGCCAGCAGCCGTCGGACTAGCGGGACCCTGGAATATACGCAGTATTTT. Protein: CASSRRTSGTLEYTQYF.

The chain recombines TRBV19 with TRBJ2-1; 11 nucleotides match TRBD1. There are 14 residues in the CDR3. Germline trimming cut 5 bases from V and 8 bases from J; bases unmatched to any gene: 5. CDR1 LNHDA and CDR2 SQIVND come from the germline V gene (reference sequence). The CDR3 DNA sequence: TGTGCCAGTAGTCCCCGGACAGGGGGCGATGAGCAGTTCTTC. It is translated as CASSPRTGGDEQFF.

This clone was seen a single time. The junction differs from germline at one of its ends, possibly a read error. The chain links TRBV18 to TRBJ2-6; 8 bases are a match to TRBD1. Germline values: CDR1 KGHSH, CDR2 LQKENI. CDR3 length: 14 residues. The CDR3 bases are TGTGCCGGCTCACCACCCCGGGACAGGCTCGTCCTGACTTTC. Residues: CAGSPPRDRLVLTF.

The chain couples TRBV4-1 to TRBJ1-1, with 8 bases that match TRBD1. V lost 4 bases to trimming and J lost 3 bases; unmatched junction nucleotides: 7. The CDR3 sequence is 15 residues long. Looked up from germline, CDR1 is MGHRA and CDR2 is YSYEKL. Here the CDR3 reads CASSLSGQGYTEAFF. In nucleotides, the CDR3 is TGCGCCAGCAGCCTTTCCGGACAGGGTTACACTGAAGCTTTCTTT.

In this sample, this clone turned up once. V gene TRBV5-1 combines with J gene TRBJ1-1, with a tentative D call TRBD1 (6 bases). The germline V gene has CDR1 SGHRS and CDR2 YFSETQ. The CDR3 has 14 amino acids. V was cut by 4 bases and J by 4 bases, with 14 bases left in between. CDR3 protein: CASSNGQSFTEAFF. The CDR3 DNA is TGCGCCAGCAGCAACGGACAGTCTTTCACTGAAGCTTTCTTT.

CDR3 amino acids: CASRSQASGNTIYF. The CDR3 bases are TGTGCCAGTAGGAGTCAGGCCTCGGGAAACACCATATATTTT. This chain joins TRBV19 and TRBJ1-3; no firm D call. The CDR3 runs 14 residues. V lost 6 bases and J 4 bases, leaving 13 bases between the germline ends. CDR1 is LNHDA and CDR2 is SQIVND in the germline V gene (reference sequence).

The chain couples TRBV7-2 to TRBJ2-3; D remains ambiguous. From germline, CDR1 is SGHTA and CDR2 FQGNSA. V was trimmed by 5 bases and J by 5 bases, leaving 2 bases between them. The CDR3 spans 10 residues. The CDR3 loop is CASSLDTQYF. The CDR3 DNA sequence: TGTGCCAGCAGCCTAGATACGCAGTATTTT.

V gene TRBV30 combines with J gene TRBJ2-1; D gene uncertain. The V gene lost 3 bases and the J gene lost 2 bases, with 11 bases spanning the gap. Germline CDR1 GTSNPN, CDR2 SVGIG (reference sequence). The CDR3 is made up of 14 amino acids. Here the CDR3 reads CAWSKPLPYNEQFF. The CDR3 nucleotides read TGTGCCTGGAGCAAGCCATTACCCTACAATGAGCAGTTCTTC.

The CDR3 here is CASSLTGLRGNEQFF. Here the CDR3 DNA reads TGTGCCAGCAGCTTAACTGGACTCAGGGGGAATGAGCAGTTCTTC. The chain is built from TRBV7-3 and TRBJ2-1, with 7 nucleotides matching TRBD1. With 0 bases clipped from V and 7 bases from J, the junction kept 6 bases outside the gene matches. This CDR3 region has 15 residues. The germline V gene has CDR1 SGHTA and CDR2 FQGTGA. Supplemented by reference TRBV7-3 and TRBJ2-1, the full variable domain reads GAGVSQTPSNKVTEKGKYVELRCDPISGHTALYWYRQSLGQGPEFLIYFQGTGAADDSGLPNDRFFAVRPEGSVSTLKIQRTERGDSAVYLCASSLTGLRGNEQFFGPGTRLTVL.

The rearrangement links TRBV5-3 to TRBJ1-4; D is possibly TRBD1 (6 bases). TRBV5-3 falls under the ORF class, with uncertain function. The CDR3 extends over 12 amino acids. V lost 4 bases and J lost 10, with 11 bases in between. DNA of the CDR3: TGTGCCAGAAGCCGTGGACAGCGAAAACTGTTTTTT. Translated: CARSRGQRKLFF.

This chain links TRBV7-6 with TRBJ2-7, with a possible D match to TRBD2 (6 bases). The CDR3 consists of 15 residues. V was trimmed by 3 bases and J by 1 base, leaving 13 bases between them. Germline V gives CDR1 SGHVS, CDR2 FNYEAQ. This CDR3 is CASSLGWDSSYEQYF. The CDR3 DNA reads TGTGCCAGCAGCTTGGGGTGGGACTCATCCTACGAGCAGTACTTC.

The chain combines TRBV6-6 with TRBJ2-2; D perhaps matches TRBD2 (5 bases). Trimming shortened V by 6 bases and J by 6 bases, and 17 bases separated the two germline ends. Germline CDR1 reads MNHNY; CDR2 reads SVGAGI (reference sequence). CDR3 length: 15 amino acids. The CDR3 nucleotides read TGTGCCAGCAGGGGCAGTAGCGACTCGTCCGGGGAGCTGTTTTTT. Protein sequence: CASRGSSDSSGELFF.

This clone is a singleton in its sample. The chain combines TRBV7-9 with TRBJ1-6; TRBD1 matches 8 bases. This CDR3 is built from 16 residues. Trimming took 5 bases from V and 8 from J; bases not matched to a gene: 11. Germline CDR1 reads SEHNR; CDR2 reads FQNEAQ (reference sequence). DNA of the CDR3: TGTGCCAGCAGCACCTCTCTGGGGACAGGCGATTCACCCCTCCACTTT. The encoded protein is CASSTSLGTGDSPLHF. The entire variable domain, with the rest obtained from reference TRBV7-9 and TRBJ1-6, is as follows: DTGVSQNPRHKITKRGQNVTFRCDPISEHNRLYWYRQTLGQGPEFLTYFQNEAQLEKSRLLSDRFSAERPKGSFSTLEIQRTEQGDSAMYLCASSTSLGTGDSPLHFGNGTRLTVT.

The chain joins TRBV2 to TRBJ1-1, with a weak D call TRBD1 (5 bases). Germline lookup yields CDR1 SNHLY and CDR2 FYNNEI. Trimming cost V 6 bases and J 7 bases, with 12 bases left between them. The CDR3 length is 12 residues. The DNA of the CDR3 is TGTGCCAGCAGCCGATCTAGGGGTGAAGCTTTCTTT. Translation gives CASSRSRGEAFF.

V is TRBV6-1 and J is TRBJ1-5; 10 bases agree with TRBD1. Trimming removed 1 base from V and 0 bases from J; junction bases left unmatched: 9. The length of the CDR3 is 19 residues. From germline, CDR1 is MNHNS and CDR2 SASEGT. The CDR3 loop is CASSEGWDRGPRSNQPQHF. Written as DNA, the CDR3 is TGTGCCAGCAGTGAAGGATGGGACAGGGGCCCCCGTAGCAATCAGCCCCAGCATTTT.

This clone has only one observation. The chain recombines TRBV28 with TRBJ1-1; 9 nucleotides line up with TRBD1. This CDR3 region has 17 residues. From germline, CDR1 is MDHEN and CDR2 SYDVKM. Trimming removed 1 base from V and 1 base from J; junction bases left unmatched: 7. CDR3 amino acids: CASSLLTGGGKNTEAFF. CDR3 DNA: TGTGCCAGCAGTTTATTGACAGGGGGTGGGAAGAACACTGAAGCTTTCTTT. The full variable domain, rest sourced from reference TRBV28 and TRBJ1-1, is DVKVTQSSRYLVKRTGEKVFLECVQDMDHENMFWYRQDPGLGLRLIYFSYDVKMKEKGDIPEGYSVSREKKERFSLILESASTNQTSMYLCASSLLTGGGKNTEAFFGQGTRLTVV.

The rearrangement joins TRBV27 to TRBJ2-5, with D possibly being TRBD2 (5 bases). The germline V and J ends were trimmed by 4 bases and 1 base, with 10 bases remaining between them. Germline V gives CDR1 MNHEY, CDR2 SMNVEV (reference sequence). The CDR3 loop spans 14 amino acids. The CDR3 bases are TGTGCCAGCAGTTCGGACGGACTCCAAGAGACCCAGTACTTC. Its translation is CASSSDGLQETQYF.

This clone was recorded a few times. The chain has TRBV9 and TRBJ1-1; D is uncertain. CDR1 and CDR2 from the germline V gene are SGDLS and YYNGEE. This CDR3 has 14 residues. Trimming stripped 1 base from V and 1 base from J, with 8 bases between. The CDR3 bases are TGTGCCAGCAGCGTACAGGCAGCGAACACTGAAGCTTTCTTT. Its protein product is CASSVQAANTEAFF.

This sequence joins TRBV3-1 (or the pseudogene TRBV3-2) and TRBJ2-5; D is uncertain. The CDR3 runs to 12 residues. The germline V gene encodes CDR1 LGHDT and CDR2 YNNKEL (reference sequence). V shed 1 base and J shed 5 bases, with 5 bases lying between them. For the CDR3, the DNA is TGTGCCAGCAGCCAAGTTCTGGAGACCCAGTACTTC. This gives the protein CASSQVLETQYF.

V and J are TRBV19 and TRBJ1-1; TRBD1 aligns across 9 bases. V lost 7 bases and J lost 4; bases outside the gene matches: 10. The CDR3 runs to 15 residues. Germline assignment: CDR1 LNHDA and CDR2 SQIVND (reference sequence). CDR3 coding DNA: TGTGCCAGTACGGAATCCGGGACAGGGATCACTGAAGCTTTCTTT. Protein: CASTESGTGITEAFF.

The chain links TRBV15 to TRBJ1-5, with D tentatively TRBD1 (6 bases). Trimming cost V 1 base and J 3 bases, with 10 bases left between them. Looked up from germline, CDR1 is LNHNV and CDR2 is YYDKDF (reference sequence). This CDR3 region has 15 residues. In DNA, the CDR3 is TGTGCCACCAGCAGAGTTGCAGGGGTCAATCAGCCCCAGCATTTT. Protein product: CATSRVAGVNQPQHF.

V is TRBV9 and J is TRBJ2-7; tentative D call: TRBD1 (5 bases). The CDR3 runs 13 residues. Germline V gene sequence: CDR1 SGDLS, CDR2 YYNGEE. V shed 3 bases and J shed 4 bases, with 11 bases lying between them. The CDR3 reads CASSATVGYEQYF. The CDR3 DNA is TGTGCCAGCAGCGCGACAGTTGGATACGAGCAGTACTTC. Drawing the rest from reference TRBV9 and TRBJ2-7, the complete variable domain is DSGVTQTPKHLITATGQRVTLRCSPRSGDLSVYWYQQSLDQGLQFLIQYYNGEERAKGNILERFSAQQFPDLHSELNLSSLELGDSALYFCASSATVGYEQYFGPGTRLTVT.

This clone was seen a single time. The rearrangement links TRBV5-4 to TRBJ2-5, with D tentatively TRBD2 (5 bases). CDR1 is SGHNT, CDR2 YYREEE, per germline (reference sequence). The CDR3 has 14 residues. Between the trimmed V and J ends, which lost 3 bases and 5 bases, there was a span of 14 bases. Here the CDR3 reads CASSSSLVRETQYF. The CDR3 nucleotides read TGTGCCAGCAGCTCTTCACTAGTTAGGGAGACCCAGTACTTC.

The chain carries TRBV4-2 and TRBJ1-3, with D perhaps matching TRBD1 (6 bases). Between the trimmed V and J ends, which lost 2 bases and 0 bases, there was a span of 17 bases. Germline CDR1 is LGHNA and CDR2 is YNFKEQ. CDR3 length equals 18 residues. CDR3 bases: TGTGCCAGCAGCCAACAGGGGCGAGGGGGATTCTCTGGAAACACCATATATTTT. It encodes CASSQQGRGGFSGNTIYF.

The genes are TRBV7-2 and TRBJ1-6; 7 bases are shared with TRBD1. The V segment lost 1 base and the J segment 9 bases; nucleotides outside the gene matches: 9. The CDR3 spans 16 residues. Per the germline V gene, CDR1 is SGHTA and CDR2 is FQGNSA. This chain's CDR3 is CASSLGETGLRSPLHF. For the CDR3, the DNA is TGTGCCAGCAGCTTAGGGGAGACAGGGTTGCGTTCACCCCTCCACTTT.

The chain employs TRBV5-1 and TRBJ2-7; D not certain. Looked up from germline, CDR1 is SGHRS and CDR2 is YFSETQ. The CDR3 runs 13 residues. Trimming removed 1 base from V and 3 bases from J, with 8 bases in between. In DNA, the CDR3 is TGCGCCAGCAGCTTGAACGCAGGCTACGAGCAGTACTTC. Translating it yields CASSLNAGYEQYF.